The 22 T cell receptor beta chains in this list originate from one sample, sequenced in a study of CD8+ T cells in alopecia areata. Following RNA extraction, reverse transcription yielded cDNA that acted as the sequencing template. Assay: immunoSEQ multiplex PCR; the TCRdb copy retains only in-frame clones and omits some. The sample includes 120,000 or so clones, about 50% of them seen just once. Sequences were obtained from NKG2D-low CD8+ T cells sorted from blood. These receptors were taken from a human donor with alopecia areata.

Comment on this clone: The sample carries other DNA sequences with the same CDR3. V gene TRBV27 combines with J gene TRBJ2-3; no clear D gene. The CDR3 has 12 amino acids. Looked up from germline, CDR1 is MNHEY and CDR2 is SMNVEV (reference sequence). The ends were cut back, 6 bases at V and 0 bases at J, with 4 bases in the middle. CDR3 loop: CASSPSTDTQYF. The CDR3 DNA follows: TGTGCCAGCAGCCCTAGCACAGATACGCAGTATTTT.

This clone has a handful of counts. The V call is TRBV19, the J call TRBJ2-1, with a possible D match to TRBD1 (6 bases). Looked up from germline, CDR1 is LNHDA and CDR2 is SQIVND (reference sequence). CDR3 length: 15 residues. V gave up 6 bases and J gave up 0 bases, with 12 bases separating them. As DNA, the CDR3 is TGTGCCAGTAGGGAAACAGGGAGCTCCTACAATGAGCAGTTCTTC. Its protein product is CASRETGSSYNEQFF.

V and J are TRBV11-2 and TRBJ2-7; no clear D. This CDR3 is 12 amino acids long. Germline lookup yields CDR1 SGHAT and CDR2 FQNNGV. V was clipped by 1 base and J by 5 bases, with 6 bases between them. The CDR3 loop reads CASSLGSDEQYF. In DNA form, the CDR3 reads TGTGCCAGCAGCTTAGGGTCTGACGAGCAGTACTTC. Combining the CDR3 with reference TRBV11-2 and TRBJ2-7 gives the whole variable domain EAGVAQSPRYKIIEKRQSVAFWCNPISGHATLYWYQQILGQGPKLLIQFQNNGVVDDSQLPKDRFSAERLKGVDSTLKIQPAKLEDSAVYLCASSLGSDEQYFGPGTRLTVT.

The chain employs TRBV28 and TRBJ2-5; TRBD1 matches at 9 bases. There are 15 residues in the CDR3. V trimming: 8 bases; J trimming: 5 bases; junction bases outside the gene matches: 12. CDR1 is MDHEN, CDR2 SYDVKM, per germline. The CDR3 sequence: CASCPHTGGLETQYF. The CDR3, as DNA: TGTGCCAGCTGCCCCCATACAGGGGGCTTGGAGACCCAGTACTTC.

The CDR3, as DNA: TGCGCCAGCAGCCTCGGGACAGGGCCCTACGAGCAGTACTTC. This encodes CASSLGTGPYEQYF. The chain couples TRBV4-1 to TRBJ2-7; 9 nucleotides line up with TRBD1. Germline loops: CDR1 MGHRA, CDR2 YSYEKL. J gave up 2 bases and V 4 bases, and 3 bases lay outside the gene matches. There are 14 residues in the CDR3.

The chain has TRBV9 and TRBJ2-5; D remains unclear. The germline CDR1 and CDR2 sequences are SGDLS and YYNGEE. Trimming took 4 bases from V and 5 from J, leaving 12 bases between them. This CDR3 has 13 residues. The CDR3 DNA reads TGTGCCAGCAGCCACCCCGGAATTGAGACCCAGTACTTC. Translating gives CASSHPGIETQYF.

The chain joins TRBV2 to TRBJ2-7; D call uncertain. Trimming removed 4 bases at V and 5 bases at J, with 6 bases between. Looked up from germline, CDR1 is SNHLY and CDR2 is FYNNEI. This CDR3 region has 11 residues. The chain's CDR3 is CASSAGDEQYF. CDR3 DNA sequence: TGTGCCAGCAGTGCAGGCGACGAGCAGTACTTC.

The chain links TRBV14 to TRBJ2-7; 7 positions match TRBD1. This CDR3 is 15 amino acids long. The germline V gene encodes CDR1 SGHDN and CDR2 FVKESK. J was trimmed by 5 bases and V by 2 bases; bases with no gene match: 9. CDR3: CASSQPRQGHHEQYF. CDR3 bases: TGTGCCAGCAGCCAACCAAGACAGGGTCACCACGAGCAGTACTTC.

This chain connects TRBV13 to TRBJ1-1, with D perhaps matching TRBD1 (6 bases). The CDR3 runs to 13 residues. V was clipped by 5 bases and J by 5 bases, with 12 bases between them. Germline-derived CDR1 and CDR2 are PRHDT and FYEKMQ (reference sequence). This chain's CDR3 is CASSQGSGTEAFF. As DNA, the CDR3 is TGTGCCAGCAGCCAGGGGTCGGGGACTGAAGCTTTCTTT.

Only a few counts were recorded for this clone. The chain employs TRBV27 and TRBJ2-1, with TRBD2 identical over 8 bases. The CDR3 sequence is 13 residues long. After removal of 6 bases from V and 3 bases from J, the junction contained 1 base not matched to a gene. Germline assignment: CDR1 MNHEY and CDR2 SMNVEV (reference sequence). The CDR3 region has the DNA TGTGCCAGCAGACTAGCGGACTACAATGAGCAGTTCTTC. This translates into CASRLADYNEQFF.

This chain joins TRBV9 and TRBJ2-3, with D hard to call. The CDR3 extends over 13 amino acids. Trimming left V 3 bases short and J 2 bases short, with 7 bases between. Germline CDR1 SGDLS, CDR2 YYNGEE. The CDR3 DNA reads TGTGCCAGCAGCGCCGGAGCCACAGATACGCAGTATTTT. Protein: CASSAGATDTQYF. Looking up the rest from reference TRBV9 and TRBJ2-3 gives the full variable domain: DSGVTQTPKHLITATGQRVTLRCSPRSGDLSVYWYQQSLDQGLQFLIQYYNGEERAKGNILERFSAQQFPDLHSELNLSSLELGDSALYFCASSAGATDTQYFGPGTRLTVL.

This chain uses TRBV18 with TRBJ2-7, with D hard to call. Trimming removed 3 bases at V and 0 bases at J, with 3 bases between. There are 12 residues in the CDR3. Germline V lookup: CDR1 KGHSH, CDR2 LQKENI. CDR3 region: CASSPYSYEQYF. The CDR3 DNA is TGTGCCAGCTCACCGTACTCCTACGAGCAGTACTTC.

CDR3 sequence: CSVLTGRGQFF. The CDR3 DNA follows: TGCAGCGTTCTGACAGGAAGGGGGCAGTTCTTC. This chain connects TRBV29-1 to TRBJ2-1, with D perhaps matching TRBD1 (6 bases). Trimming cost V 5 bases and J 12 bases, with 14 bases left between them. The CDR3 contains 11 residues. The germline gives CDR1 SQVTM, CDR2 ANQGSEA.

The rearrangement joins TRBV5-1 to TRBJ2-4; perhaps D is TRBD1 or TRBD2 (5 bases each). CDR3 length equals 12 residues. V lost 5 bases and J lost 7, with 10 bases in between. CDR1 is SGHRS and CDR2 is YFSETQ in the germline V gene. CDR3 DNA sequence: TGCGCCAGCAGAGGGACGGAGAACATTCAGTACTTC. Encoded protein: CASRGTENIQYF.

This clone showed up just a few times. This chain links TRBV7-2 with TRBJ2-3, with 12 positions matching TRBD2. The CDR3 contains 18 residues. Trimming at V came to 5 bases and at J to 0 bases, leaving 9 bases not matched to a gene. The germline gives CDR1 SGHTA, CDR2 FQGNSA. The CDR3 reads CASSPGLAGYDSTDTQYF. CDR3 DNA: TGTGCCAGCAGCCCTGGACTAGCGGGATACGATAGCACAGATACGCAGTATTTT.

This clone was counted a few times. This sequence joins TRBV29-1 and TRBJ1-2; D is unclear. Germline V lookup: CDR1 SQVTM, CDR2 ANQGSEA. The CDR3 runs 11 residues. V dropped 5 bases and J dropped 3 bases, with 7 bases sitting between them. CDR3 loop: CSVSGDYGYTF. CDR3 DNA: TGCAGCGTTTCTGGGGACTATGGCTACACCTTC.

This clone was found a few times. The sample holds other DNA sequences that translate to the same CDR3. This rearrangement joins TRBV7-9 to TRBJ2-7; D remains unclear. Trimming left V 2 bases short and J 3 bases short, with 2 bases between. The germline CDR1 and CDR2 sequences are SEHNR and FQNEAQ (reference sequence). The CDR3 has 11 residues. The CDR3 is CASSLSYEQYF. The CDR3, as DNA: TGTGCCAGCAGCTTAAGCTACGAGCAGTACTTC.

The chain employs TRBV29-1 and TRBJ2-2; D is unresolved. V was shortened by 7 bases and J by 5 bases, with 11 bases between the two germline ends. The CDR3 covers 12 residues. CDR1 and CDR2 from the germline V gene are SQVTM and ANQGSEA. CDR3 DNA: TGCAGCGCCGTACAAGGGACCGGGGAGCTGTTTTTT. It translates to CSAVQGTGELFF.

The chain employs TRBV27 and TRBJ2-7; D unclear. This CDR3 spans 12 amino acids. The V and J ends lost 10 bases and 0 bases respectively, with 10 bases between them. Looked up from germline, CDR1 is MNHEY and CDR2 is SMNVEV (reference sequence). CDR3 in amino acids: CATFDTSYEQYF. The CDR3 coding sequence is TGTGCCACCTTCGACACCTCCTACGAGCAGTACTTC.

V and J are TRBV4-1 and TRBJ2-5; no clear D. V lost 4 bases, J lost 5 bases, and 11 bases lay in between. CDR3 length: 13 amino acids. Per germline, CDR1 MGHRA and CDR2 YSYEKL. The CDR3 spells CASSLSEEETQYF. CDR3 sequence (DNA): TGCGCCAGCAGCCTGAGCGAGGAGGAGACCCAGTACTTC.

This chain links TRBV30 with TRBJ2-7, with D hard to call. The CDR3 length is 12 residues. Trimming stripped 2 bases from V and 4 bases from J, with 9 bases between. CDR1 and CDR2 (germline): GTSNPN, SVGIG (reference sequence). CDR3 in DNA: TGTGCCTGGAGTTACTCGATATACGAGCAGTACTTC. This sequence encodes CAWSYSIYEQYF.

The table lists this clone with a count of one. The chain joins TRBV30 to TRBJ2-1; possibly TRBD2 for D (5 bases). CDR3 length equals 12 residues. The germline V gene has CDR1 GTSNPN and CDR2 SVGIG (reference sequence). V was cut by 7 bases and J by 4 bases, with 11 bases left in between. CDR3 residues: CAFGLGYNEQFF. CDR3 sequence (DNA): TGTGCCTTCGGACTGGGATACAATGAGCAGTTCTTC.